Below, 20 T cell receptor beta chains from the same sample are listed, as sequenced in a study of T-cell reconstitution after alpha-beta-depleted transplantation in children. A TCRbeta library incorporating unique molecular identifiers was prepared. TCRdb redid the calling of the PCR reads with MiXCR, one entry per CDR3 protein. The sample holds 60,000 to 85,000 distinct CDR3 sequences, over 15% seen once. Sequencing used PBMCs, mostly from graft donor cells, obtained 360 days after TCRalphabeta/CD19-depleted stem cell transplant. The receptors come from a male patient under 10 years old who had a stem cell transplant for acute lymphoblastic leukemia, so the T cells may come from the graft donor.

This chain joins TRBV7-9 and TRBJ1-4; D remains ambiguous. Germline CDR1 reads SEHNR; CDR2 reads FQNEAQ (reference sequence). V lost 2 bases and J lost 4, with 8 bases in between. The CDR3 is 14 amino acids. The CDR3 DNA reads TGTGCCAGCAGCTTATGGCAGGATAATGAAAAACTGTTTTTT. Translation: CASSLWQDNEKLFF.

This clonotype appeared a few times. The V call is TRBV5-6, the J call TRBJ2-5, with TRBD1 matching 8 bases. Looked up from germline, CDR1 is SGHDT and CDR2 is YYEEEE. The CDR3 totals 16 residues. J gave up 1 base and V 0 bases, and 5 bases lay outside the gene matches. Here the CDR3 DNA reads TGTGCCAGCAGCTTGGCCGGCAGGGGGCCCCAAGAGACCCAGTACTTC. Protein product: CASSLAGRGPQETQYF.

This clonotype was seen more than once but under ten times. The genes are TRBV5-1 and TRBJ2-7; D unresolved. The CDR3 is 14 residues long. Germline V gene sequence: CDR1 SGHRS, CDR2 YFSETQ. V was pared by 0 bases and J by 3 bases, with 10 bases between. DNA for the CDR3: TGCGCCAGCAGCTTGGAGGTGAGAAGCTACGAGCAGTACTTC. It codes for CASSLEVRSYEQYF.

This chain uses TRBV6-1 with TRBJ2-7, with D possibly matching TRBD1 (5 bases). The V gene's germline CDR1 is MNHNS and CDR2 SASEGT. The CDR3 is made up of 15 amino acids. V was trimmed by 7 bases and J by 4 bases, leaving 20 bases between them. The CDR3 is CASTYSRAGEYEQYF. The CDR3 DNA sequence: TGTGCCAGCACCTATTCCAGGGCCGGAGAGTACGAGCAGTACTTC.

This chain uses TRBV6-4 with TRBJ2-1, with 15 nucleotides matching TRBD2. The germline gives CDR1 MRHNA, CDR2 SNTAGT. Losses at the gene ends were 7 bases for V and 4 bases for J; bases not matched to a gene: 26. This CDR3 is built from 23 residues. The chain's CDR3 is CASTNSGLAGTSGRFLLYNEQFF. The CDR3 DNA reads TGTGCCAGCACCAATAGCGGTCTAGCCGGGACTAGCGGGAGGTTTTTACTATACAATGAGCAGTTCTTC.

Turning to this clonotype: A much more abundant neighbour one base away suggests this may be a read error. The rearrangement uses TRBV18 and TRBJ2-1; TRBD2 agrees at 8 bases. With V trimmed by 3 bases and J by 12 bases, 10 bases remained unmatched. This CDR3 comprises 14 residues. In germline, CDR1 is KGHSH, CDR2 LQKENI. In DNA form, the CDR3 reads TGTGCCAGCTCACCCTTAGCGGGAACCTTTGGGCAGTTCTTC. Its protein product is CASSPLAGTFGQFF.

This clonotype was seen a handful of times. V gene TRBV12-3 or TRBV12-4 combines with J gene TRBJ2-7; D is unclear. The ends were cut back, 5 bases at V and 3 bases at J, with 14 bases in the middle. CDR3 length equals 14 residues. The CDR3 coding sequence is TGTGCCAGCAGTCGGAATCAGCCCTACTACGAGCAGTACTTC. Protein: CASSRNQPYYEQYF.

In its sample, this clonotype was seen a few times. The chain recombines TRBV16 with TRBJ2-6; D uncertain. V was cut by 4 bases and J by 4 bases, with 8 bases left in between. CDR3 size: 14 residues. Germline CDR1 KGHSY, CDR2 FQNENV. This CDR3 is CASSRLGGANVLTF. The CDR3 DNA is TGTGCCAGCAGCCGGTTGGGAGGGGCCAACGTCCTGACTTTC. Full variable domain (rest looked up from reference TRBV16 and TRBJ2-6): GEEVAQTPKHLVRGEGQKAKLYCAPIKGHSYVFWYQQVLKNEFKFLISFQNENVFDETGMPKERFSAKCLPNSPCSLEIQATKLEDSAVYFCASSRLGGANVLTFGAGSRLTVL.

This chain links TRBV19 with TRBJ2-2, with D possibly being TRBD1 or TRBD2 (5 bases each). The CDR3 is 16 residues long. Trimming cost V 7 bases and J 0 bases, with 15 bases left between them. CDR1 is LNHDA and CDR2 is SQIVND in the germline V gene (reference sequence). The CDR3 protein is CASITTGTANTGELFF. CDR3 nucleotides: TGTGCCAGTATAACAACGGGGACGGCGAACACCGGGGAGCTGTTTTTT.

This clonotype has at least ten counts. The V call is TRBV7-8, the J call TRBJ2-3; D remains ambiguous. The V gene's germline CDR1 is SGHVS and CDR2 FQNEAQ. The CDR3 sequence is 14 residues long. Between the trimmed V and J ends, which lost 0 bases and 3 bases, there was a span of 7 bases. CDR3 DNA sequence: TGTGCCAGCAGCTTAGCGCGCAGAACAGATACGCAGTATTTT. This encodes CASSLARRTDTQYF.

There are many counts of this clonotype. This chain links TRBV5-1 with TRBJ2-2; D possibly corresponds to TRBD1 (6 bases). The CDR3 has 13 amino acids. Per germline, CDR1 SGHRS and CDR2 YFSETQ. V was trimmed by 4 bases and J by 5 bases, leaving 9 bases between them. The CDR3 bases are TGCGCCAGCAGCGCAGGACAGACCGGGGAGCTGTTTTTT. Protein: CASSAGQTGELFF.

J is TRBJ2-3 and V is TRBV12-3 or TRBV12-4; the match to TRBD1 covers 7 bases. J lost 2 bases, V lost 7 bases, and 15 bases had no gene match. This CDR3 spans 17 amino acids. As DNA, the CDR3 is TGTGCCAGCATTTCTCGAGGCGGACAGGCAAACACAGATACGCAGTATTTT. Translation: CASISRGGQANTDTQYF.

The CDR3 nucleotides read TGTGCCAGCAGACCGCGAGGACTAGCGGGAGAGACCCAGTACTTC. As protein: CASRPRGLAGETQYF. The chain combines TRBV12-3 or TRBV12-4 with TRBJ2-5; TRBD2 matches 11 bases. The CDR3 contains 15 residues. After removal of 6 bases from V and 4 bases from J, the junction contained 7 bases not matched to a gene.

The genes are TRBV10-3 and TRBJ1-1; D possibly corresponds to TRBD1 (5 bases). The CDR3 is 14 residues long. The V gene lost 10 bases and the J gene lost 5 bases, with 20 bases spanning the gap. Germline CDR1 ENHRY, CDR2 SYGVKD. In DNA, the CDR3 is TGTGCCACGACGGCCTTGGGGCGGGGTACTGAAGCTTTCTTT. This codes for CATTALGRGTEAFF.

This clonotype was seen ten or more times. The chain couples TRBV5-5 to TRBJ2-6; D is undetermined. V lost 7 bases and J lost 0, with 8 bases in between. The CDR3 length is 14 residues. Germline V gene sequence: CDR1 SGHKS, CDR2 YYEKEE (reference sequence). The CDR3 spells CASVSPSGANVLTF. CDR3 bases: TGTGCCAGCGTCAGCCCCTCTGGGGCCAACGTCCTGACTTTC.

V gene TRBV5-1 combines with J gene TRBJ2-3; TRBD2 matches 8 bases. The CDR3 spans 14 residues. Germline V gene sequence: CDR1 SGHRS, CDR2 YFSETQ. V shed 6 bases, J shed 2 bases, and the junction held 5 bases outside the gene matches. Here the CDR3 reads CASTRAGVTDTQYF. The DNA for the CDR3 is TGCGCCAGCACCCGAGCGGGAGTCACAGATACGCAGTATTTT.

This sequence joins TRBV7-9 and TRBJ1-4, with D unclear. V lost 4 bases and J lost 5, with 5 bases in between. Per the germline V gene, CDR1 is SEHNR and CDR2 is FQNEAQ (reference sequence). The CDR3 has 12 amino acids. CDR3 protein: CASSSINEKLFF. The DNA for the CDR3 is TGTGCCAGCAGCTCTATAAATGAAAAACTGTTTTTT.

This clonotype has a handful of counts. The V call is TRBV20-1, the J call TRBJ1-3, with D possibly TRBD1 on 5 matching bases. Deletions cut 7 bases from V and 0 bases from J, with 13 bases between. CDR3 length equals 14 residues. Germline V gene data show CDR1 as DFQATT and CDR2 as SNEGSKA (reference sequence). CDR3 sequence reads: CSVPGFHSGNTIYF. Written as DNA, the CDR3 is TGCAGTGTACCAGGGTTCCACTCTGGAAACACCATATATTTT.

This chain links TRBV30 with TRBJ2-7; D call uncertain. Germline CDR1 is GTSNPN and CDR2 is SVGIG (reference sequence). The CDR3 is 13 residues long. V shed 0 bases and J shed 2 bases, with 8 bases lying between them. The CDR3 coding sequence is TGTGCCTGGAGTGTAAACGGTCCCTACGAGCAGTACTTC. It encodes CAWSVNGPYEQYF.

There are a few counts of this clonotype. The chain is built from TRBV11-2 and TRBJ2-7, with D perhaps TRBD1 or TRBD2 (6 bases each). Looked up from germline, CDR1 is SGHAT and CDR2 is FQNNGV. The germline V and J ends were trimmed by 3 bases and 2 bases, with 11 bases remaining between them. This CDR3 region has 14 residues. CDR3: CASSLSRGAYEQYF. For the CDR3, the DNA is TGTGCCAGCAGCTTGAGTAGGGGGGCCTACGAGCAGTACTTC.